These 30 T cell receptor beta chains originate from one sample sequenced in a study of blood T cell repertoires in COVID-19. Profiled with immunoSEQ multiplex PCR; TCRdb holds only in-frame clones, not every one. The data hold roughly 100,000 clones, with about 91% observed a single time. Sequences were obtained from peripheral blood. The receptors derive from a human donor in a cohort sampled during active COVID-19.

The V call is TRBV4-2, the J call TRBJ2-3, with unresolved D. The V end lost 0 bases, the J end lost 6 bases, and 7 bases lay between the germline ends. The CDR3 is 13 residues long. The germline V gene has CDR1 LGHNA and CDR2 YNFKEQ. The CDR3 nucleotides are TGTGCCAGCAGCCAAGATAGCCCTGATACGCAGTATTTT. It specifies CASSQDSPDTQYF.

The rearrangement joins TRBV18 to TRBJ2-7; 7 bases line up with TRBD1. V was clipped by 3 bases and J by 3 bases; unmatched bases: 5. This CDR3 region has 14 residues. Per germline, CDR1 KGHSH and CDR2 LQKENI. As DNA, the CDR3 is TGTGCCAGCTCACCGAAAGGGGGCGTCTACGAGCAGTACTTC. This encodes CASSPKGGVYEQYF.

The chain couples TRBV30 to TRBJ2-7; 9 nucleotides line up with TRBD1. The CDR3 spans 13 residues. CDR1 is GTSNPN, CDR2 SVGIG, per germline (reference sequence). The J segment lost 5 bases and the V segment lost 3 bases, leaving 5 bases of the junction unmatched. CDR3 in amino acids: CAWSQGTGHEQYF. The CDR3 nucleotides are TGTGCCTGGAGCCAGGGGACAGGGCACGAGCAGTACTTC.

CDR3 protein: CSATPGGWNTEAFF. The CDR3 DNA reads as TGCAGCGCCACTCCAGGGGGATGGAACACTGAAGCTTTCTTT. This chain links TRBV29-1 with TRBJ1-1; 7 nucleotides line up with TRBD1. CDR1 is SQVTM and CDR2 is ANQGSEA in the germline V gene. The CDR3 sequence is 14 residues long. V trimming: 7 bases; J trimming: 1 base; junction bases outside the gene matches: 9.

This CDR3 reads CASSFGGTYNEQFF. CDR3 nucleotides: TGTGCCAGCAGTTTCGGCGGGACCTACAATGAGCAGTTCTTC. This sequence joins TRBV27 and TRBJ2-1; D may be TRBD2 (6 bases). With 3 bases removed from V and 2 bases from J, the gap between germline ends came to 8 bases. Germline V gene sequence: CDR1 MNHEY, CDR2 SMNVEV (reference sequence). CDR3 length: 14 residues.

The rearrangement links TRBV9 to TRBJ2-2; no clear D gene. Germline assignment: CDR1 SGDLS and CDR2 YYNGEE. Trimming removed 1 base from V and 3 bases from J, with 13 bases in between. The CDR3 is made up of 16 amino acids. CDR3 residues: CASSVTGLSYTGELFF. For the CDR3, the DNA is TGTGCCAGCAGCGTAACGGGTCTCTCCTACACCGGGGAGCTGTTTTTT.

This clone was observed a single time. The J gene is TRBJ1-1, the V gene TRBV7-9; TRBD1 might be the D (6 bases). Germline V lookup: CDR1 SEHNR, CDR2 FQNEAQ (reference sequence). This CDR3 spans 12 amino acids. V dropped 3 bases and J dropped 8 bases, with 10 bases sitting between them. In DNA form, the CDR3 reads TGTGCCAGCAGCTTCGGACAGATAGAAGCTTTCTTT. Encoded protein: CASSFGQIEAFF.

The table lists this clone with a few counts. The chain combines TRBV27 with TRBJ1-5; no definite D call. Germline V gene lookup returns CDR1 MNHEY and CDR2 SMNVEV (reference sequence). The CDR3 contains 13 residues. Deletions cut 2 bases from V and 4 bases from J, with 6 bases between. The CDR3 coding sequence is TGTGCCAGCAGTTTAGCGGTTAATCAGCCCCAGCATTTT. Amino acid sequence: CASSLAVNQPQHF.

The CDR3 DNA follows: TGTGCCAGCAGCGTATCCCCGAGGGCCGGGGAGCTGTTTTTT. This sequence encodes CASSVSPRAGELFF. The genes are TRBV7-8 and TRBJ2-2; possible D gene TRBD2, 5 bases. Trimming pared 5 bases from V and 6 bases from J, leaving 13 bases between. CDR1 and CDR2 from the germline V gene are SGHVS and FQNEAQ. This CDR3 has 14 residues.

J is TRBJ1-1 and V is TRBV27, with 7 positions matching TRBD1. Per germline, CDR1 MNHEY and CDR2 SMNVEV (reference sequence). V lost 7 bases to trimming and J lost 4 bases; unmatched junction nucleotides: 12. The CDR3 spans 15 residues. In nucleotides, the CDR3 is TGTGCCAGCATCTCACTTACAGGGGTGGGCACTGAAGCTTTCTTT. It is translated as CASISLTGVGTEAFF.

The chain employs TRBV9 and TRBJ2-1; TRBD2 might be the D (6 bases). This CDR3 contains 15 residues. The V end lost 0 bases, the J end lost 4 bases, and 11 bases lay between the germline ends. The germline V gene encodes CDR1 SGDLS and CDR2 YYNGEE. This CDR3 reads CASSVGLANYNEQFF. CDR3 coding DNA: TGTGCCAGCAGCGTAGGGCTAGCGAATTACAATGAGCAGTTCTTC. The full variable domain, in which reference TRBV9 and TRBJ2-1 provide the parts outside the CDR3, is DSGVTQTPKHLITATGQRVTLRCSPRSGDLSVYWYQQSLDQGLQFLIQYYNGEERAKGNILERFSAQQFPDLHSELNLSSLELGDSALYFCASSVGLANYNEQFFGPGTRLTVL.

V usage is TRBV27 and J usage is TRBJ2-7, with D possibly being TRBD2 (7 bases). The germline V gene has CDR1 MNHEY and CDR2 SMNVEV (reference sequence). The V end lost 6 bases, the J end lost 3 bases, and 18 bases lay between the germline ends. The CDR3 spans 15 residues. As DNA, the CDR3 is TGTGCCAGCAGCCAAAGGGGGGGCGCGGGCTACGAGCAGTACTTC. Amino acids: CASSQRGGAGYEQYF.

The DNA for the CDR3 is TGCGCCAGCAGCCAAGATTATGGGACTAGCGTGCACGAGCAGTACTTC. Protein product: CASSQDYGTSVHEQYF. The V call is TRBV4-3, the J call TRBJ2-7; 10 nucleotides agree with TRBD2. From germline, CDR1 is LGHNA and CDR2 YSLEER. V lost 0 bases, J lost 5 bases, and 7 bases stayed unmatched. The CDR3 runs 16 residues.

The V and J genes are TRBV5-1 and TRBJ2-7, with 7 positions matching TRBD1. Germline values: CDR1 SGHRS, CDR2 YFSETQ. CDR3 length equals 12 residues. Trimming cost V 7 bases and J 4 bases; bases outside gene matches: 5. In DNA form, the CDR3 reads TGCGCCAGCCGACAGGGACCTTACGAGCAGTACTTC. It translates to CASRQGPYEQYF.

The V gene is TRBV6-1, the J gene TRBJ2-2; 9 bases are shared with TRBD1. Germline V gene sequence: CDR1 MNHNS, CDR2 SASEGT. Losses at the gene ends were 2 bases for V and 8 bases for J; bases not matched to a gene: 6. The CDR3 has 15 residues. For the CDR3, the DNA is TGTGCCAGCAGTGAACCCGACAGGGGGAAGGGGGAGCTGTTTTTT. Protein product: CASSEPDRGKGELFF.

The rearrangement uses TRBV28 and TRBJ2-3; tentative D call: TRBD2 (7 bases). Germline assignment: CDR1 MDHEN and CDR2 SYDVKM. Trimming pared 5 bases from V and 1 base from J, leaving 13 bases between. The length of the CDR3 is 15 residues. CDR3 bases: TGTGCCAGCAGTCCGGGGGGCAGCCGCACAGATACGCAGTATTTT. Protein: CASSPGGSRTDTQYF.

The chain is built from TRBV9 and TRBJ2-7; 7 bases agree with TRBD2. Germline V gene data show CDR1 as SGDLS and CDR2 as YYNGEE. The CDR3 runs 14 residues. The V gene end was trimmed by 3 bases and the J gene end by 4 bases; junction bases not matched to a gene: 7. Here the CDR3 DNA reads TGTGCCAGCAGCGCATCCTCGGGAGGATACGAGCAGTACTTC. Translating it yields CASSASSGGYEQYF.

V gene TRBV5-1 combines with J gene TRBJ2-3; 8 bases match TRBD2. V lost 4 bases to trimming and J lost 2 bases; unmatched junction nucleotides: 6. The CDR3 has 15 amino acids. Germline CDR1 is SGHRS and CDR2 is YFSETQ. CDR3 sequence (DNA): TGCGCCAGCAGCCCCGCTAGCGGGCCCACAGATACGCAGTATTTT. It translates to CASSPASGPTDTQYF.

The gene calls are TRBV2 and TRBJ1-1; D might be TRBD1 (5 bases). This CDR3 spans 15 amino acids. In germline, CDR1 is SNHLY, CDR2 FYNNEI. Trimming left V 4 bases short and J 0 bases short, with 12 bases between. The CDR3: CASSGQGGLNTEAFF. In DNA form, the CDR3 reads TGTGCCAGCAGTGGTCAGGGCGGATTGAACACTGAAGCTTTCTTT.

CDR3 in DNA: TGTGCCAGTACCGGGCTAGCGGGAGGTACAGATACGCAGTATTTT. Translation: CASTGLAGGTDTQYF. This chain connects TRBV19 to TRBJ2-3; TRBD2 matches at 11 bases. The CDR3 extends over 15 amino acids. V lost 7 bases, J lost 3 bases, and 6 bases stayed unmatched. Germline V gene data show CDR1 as LNHDA and CDR2 as SQIVND (reference sequence).

This chain uses TRBV7-9 with TRBJ2-7; a possible D gene is TRBD2 (6 bases). The CDR3 contains 16 residues. Germline-derived CDR1 and CDR2 are SEHNR and FQNEAQ (reference sequence). The V and J ends lost 4 bases and 5 bases respectively, with 21 bases between them. CDR3 bases: TGTGCCAGCAGCTCGATGGAGGGCCCAAGATCTAACGAGCAGTACTTC. Translated: CASSSMEGPRSNEQYF.

Only one count was recorded for this clone. V is TRBV5-6 and J is TRBJ2-3, with D hard to call. Germline V gene data show CDR1 as SGHDT and CDR2 as YYEEEE. V was cut by 0 bases and J by 6 bases, with 5 bases left in between. There are 12 residues in the CDR3. DNA of the CDR3: TGTGCCAGCAGCTTGGTGGGCGATACGCAGTATTTT. It translates to CASSLVGDTQYF.

This clone was observed a few times. The chain recombines TRBV15 with TRBJ1-1; 7 bases agree with TRBD1. From germline, CDR1 is LNHNV and CDR2 YYDKDF (reference sequence). This CDR3 region has 13 residues. V shed 4 bases and J 4 bases; nucleotides not matched to a gene: 3. This CDR3 reads CATSTYRGTEAFF. The CDR3 DNA follows: TGTGCCACCAGCACCTACAGGGGCACTGAAGCTTTCTTT.

The J gene is TRBJ1-6, the V gene TRBV2; no definite D call. CDR3 size: 13 residues. The V and J ends lost 7 bases and 10 bases respectively, with 14 bases between them. Germline loops: CDR1 SNHLY, CDR2 FYNNEI. Here the CDR3 reads CASNREGTSPLHF. Here the CDR3 DNA reads TGTGCCAGCAATCGTGAGGGAACCTCACCCCTCCACTTT.

The table lists this clone with a count of one. This chain links TRBV4-3 with TRBJ2-6; D might be TRBD1 (5 bases). With 5 bases removed from V and 2 bases from J, the gap between germline ends came to 10 bases. The CDR3 is 15 residues long. Germline V gene data show CDR1 as LGHNA and CDR2 as YSLEER. CDR3 in amino acids: CASSWGRAGANVLTF. CDR3 in DNA: TGCGCCAGCAGCTGGGGCAGGGCTGGGGCCAACGTCCTGACTTTC.

The chain recombines TRBV19 with TRBJ2-7; 10 bases are shared with TRBD1. Trimming at V came to 4 bases and at J to 4 bases, leaving 4 bases not matched to a gene. The CDR3 is 14 residues long. Per germline, CDR1 LNHDA and CDR2 SQIVND (reference sequence). Here the CDR3 DNA reads TGTGCCAGTAGTACCGGGACAGGGGATTACGAGCAGTACTTC. Its translation is CASSTGTGDYEQYF.

This clone was seen only once. The V and J genes are TRBV27 and TRBJ2-7; 9 nucleotides match TRBD1. Trimming at V came to 3 bases and at J to 3 bases, leaving 3 bases not matched to a gene. The CDR3 length is 14 residues. Per the germline V gene, CDR1 is MNHEY and CDR2 is SMNVEV (reference sequence). CDR3 in DNA: TGTGCCAGCAGTTTGTGGACAGGGGACTACGAGCAGTACTTC. As protein: CASSLWTGDYEQYF.

The V gene is TRBV3-1 (or the pseudogene TRBV3-2), the J gene TRBJ2-3; 9 bases line up with TRBD2. Germline V gene data show CDR1 as LGHDT and CDR2 as YNNKEL (reference sequence). Trimming removed 4 bases from V and 1 base from J; junction bases left unmatched: 15. The length of the CDR3 is 19 residues. The CDR3 reads CASSRSRGGRNHGTDTQYF. CDR3 DNA sequence: TGTGCCAGCAGCCGGTCGCGGGGGGGGCGTAATCACGGCACAGATACGCAGTATTTT.

The CDR3 nucleotides are TGTGCCAGCAGCCGTCGGGGGGGTAGGGAAGAGACCCAGTACTTC. Its protein is CASSRRGGREETQYF. This chain connects TRBV11-3 to TRBJ2-5, with 8 bases identical to TRBD2. The germline gives CDR1 SGHNT, CDR2 YENEEA. CDR3 length: 15 residues. With V trimmed by 5 bases and J by 3 bases, 8 bases remained unmatched.

The genes are TRBV3-1 (or the pseudogene TRBV3-2) and TRBJ2-1; 9 bases match TRBD1. Germline-derived CDR1 and CDR2 are LGHDT and YNNKEL (reference sequence). The length of the CDR3 is 20 residues. The trim removed 4 bases at V and 2 bases at J, leaving 18 bases unmatched. CDR3 in amino acids: CASSPDRGERREKPYNEQFF. CDR3 nucleotide sequence: TGTGCCAGCAGCCCCGACAGGGGGGAGAGGCGGGAGAAGCCCTACAATGAGCAGTTCTTC.